This is a list of T cell receptor beta chains from one sample in a study of blood T cell repertoires in COVID-19. The assay was immunoSEQ multiplex PCR, and TCRdb's table has in-frame clones only and misses some. This table holds about 200,000 clones, approximately 78% found once. What was sequenced was peripheral blood. The receptors were gathered from a woman in her 70s with COVID-19, enrolled during active disease. The conserved cysteine and the conserved F or W are not part of the CDR3 here.

CDR3 length	V gene	J gene	CDR3 protein
10	TRBV30	TRBJ2-1	AWTSGYNEQF
11	TRBV10-3	TRBJ1-5	ASGTVPTGPQH
15	TRBV7-2	TRBJ1-3	ASSLTGPGVGGNTIY
14	TRBV28	TRBJ2-1	ASRPTQGFTYNEQF
14	TRBV5-1	TRBJ2-1	ASSLARTSGYNEQF
14	TRBV7-2	TRBJ2-3	ASSLVGTGAVDTQY
12	TRBV5-1	TRBJ2-3	ASKTSGSQDTQY
12	TRBV3-1/TRBV3-2	TRBJ2-1	ASSPGTLRPEQF
13	TRBV7-2	TRBJ1-4	ASSTRGPTNEKLF
15	TRBV2	TRBJ1-2	ASTTQGILGLNYGYT
11	TRBV28	TRBJ2-5	ASSFRGQETQY
15	TRBV6-2/TRBV6-3	TRBJ2-1	ASSRTSGRTQDNEQF
15	TRBV24-1	TRBJ2-3	ATSDQKTSGRGRLMY
12	TRBV28	TRBJ2-5	ASISSGRSETQY
11	TRBV11-2	TRBJ1-2	ASSNTGGGGYT
12	TRBV2	TRBJ1-1	ASHGTAMNTEAF
13	TRBV30	TRBJ2-2	AWFGRDARTGELF
17	TRBV4-2	TRBJ2-5	ASSQEGASGSSRGETQY
13	TRBV7-9	TRBJ2-7	ASSRTSGALGEQY
11	TRBV30	TRBJ1-5	AFPDRAHQPQH
17	TRBV7-2	TRBJ2-5	ASSPLGLAGGGRQETQY
13	TRBV5-4	TRBJ2-7	ASSLAGRTGREQY
13	TRBV10-3	TRBJ2-3	AISPRRDFTDTQY
11	TRBV2	TRBJ1-6	ASFLTGNSPLH
12	TRBV28	TRBJ1-2	ASSFQQGNYGYT
13	TRBV24-1	TRBJ2-1	ATSDYGGSNNEQF
13	TRBV7-9	TRBJ1-6	ASRAQSSYNSPLH
13	TRBV28	TRBJ1-6	ASTPLTSNNSPLH
15	TRBV28	TRBJ1-5	ASSPAQGGLINQPQH
12	TRBV27	TRBJ1-5	VSSSYRGDQPQH
10	TRBV5-1	TRBJ2-1	ASSHTVYEQF
13	TRBV4-2	TRBJ2-3	ASSQESGVADTQY
13	TRBV5-8	TRBJ2-7	ASSFWDRGTYEQY
14	TRBV7-3	TRBJ2-1	ASSLPLSGRANEQF
11	TRBV29-1	TRBJ1-1	SVIKRGNTEAF
13	TRBV13	TRBJ1-2	ASSLYTREDYGYT
12	TRBV4-2	TRBJ1-1	ASSQDRLNTEAF
14	TRBV28	TRBJ2-2	ASVPRTSGSHGELF
13	TRBV9	TRBJ2-2	ASSSEQAGTGELF
14	TRBV28	TRBJ2-2	ASSLIHQTNTGELF
14	TRBV15	TRBJ1-4	ATSRGTSPTNEKLF
13	TRBV6-5	TRBJ2-7	ASRTRDRGIYEQY
11	TRBV15	TRBJ2-7	ATSDRAYYEQY
15	TRBV7-2	TRBJ2-3	ASSLGRDSSSTDTQY
10	TRBV5-1	TRBJ2-7	ASSSSSYEQY
12	TRBV20-1	TRBJ2-1	SASGLAGSNEQF
13	TRBV5-5	TRBJ1-1	ASSLSRQGNTEAF
11	TRBV11-2	TRBJ1-5	ASSLDRVQPQH
11	TRBV13	TRBJ1-2	ASSLTEAYGYT
15	TRBV6-2/TRBV6-3	TRBJ2-3	ASSNLGTSGPPHTQY
8	TRBV29-1	TRBJ2-3	SVVGDTQY
12	TRBV28	TRBJ2-4	ASTAGGSLNIQY
12	TRBV5-1	TRBJ2-7	ASSQISGTYEQY
14	TRBV4-2	TRBJ1-4	ASSAMEGQGQEKLF
11	TRBV28	TRBJ1-4	ASRRTASEKLF
11	TRBV2	TRBJ2-5	ASSPGLAKTQY